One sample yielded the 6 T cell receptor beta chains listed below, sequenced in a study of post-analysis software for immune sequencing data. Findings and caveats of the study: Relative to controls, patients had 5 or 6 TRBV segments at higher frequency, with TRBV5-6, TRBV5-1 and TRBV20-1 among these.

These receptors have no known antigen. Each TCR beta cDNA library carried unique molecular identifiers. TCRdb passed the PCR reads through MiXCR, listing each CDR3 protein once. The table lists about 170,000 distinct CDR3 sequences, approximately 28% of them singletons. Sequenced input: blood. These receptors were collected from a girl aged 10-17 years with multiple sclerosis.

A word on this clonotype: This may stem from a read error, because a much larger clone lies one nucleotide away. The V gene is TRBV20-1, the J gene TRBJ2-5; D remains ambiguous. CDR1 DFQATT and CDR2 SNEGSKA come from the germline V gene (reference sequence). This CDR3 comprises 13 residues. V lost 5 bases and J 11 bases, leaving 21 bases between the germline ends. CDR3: CSARHPLYYGQYF. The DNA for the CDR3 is TGCAGTGCTCGACACCCTCTGTACTACGGGCAGTACTTC.

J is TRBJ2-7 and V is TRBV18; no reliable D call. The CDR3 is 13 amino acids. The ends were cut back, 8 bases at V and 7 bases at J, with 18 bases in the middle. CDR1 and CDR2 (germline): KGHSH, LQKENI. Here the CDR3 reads CASQQDLDNEQYF. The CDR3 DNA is TGTGCCAGCCAGCAGGACCTAGACAATGAGCAGTACTTC.

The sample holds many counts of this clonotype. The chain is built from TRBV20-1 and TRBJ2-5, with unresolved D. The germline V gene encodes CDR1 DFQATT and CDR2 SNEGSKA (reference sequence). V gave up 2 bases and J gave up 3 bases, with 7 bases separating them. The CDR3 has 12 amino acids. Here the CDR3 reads CSARRSEETQYF. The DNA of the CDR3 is TGCAGTGCTAGACGGAGCGAAGAGACCCAGTACTTC.

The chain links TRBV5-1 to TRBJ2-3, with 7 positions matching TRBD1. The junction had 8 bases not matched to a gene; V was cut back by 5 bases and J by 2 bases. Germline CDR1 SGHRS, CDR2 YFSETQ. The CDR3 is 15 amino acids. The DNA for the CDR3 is TGCGCCAGCAGGGACAGACAGGGAACCACAGATACGCAGTATTTT. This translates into CASRDRQGTTDTQYF.

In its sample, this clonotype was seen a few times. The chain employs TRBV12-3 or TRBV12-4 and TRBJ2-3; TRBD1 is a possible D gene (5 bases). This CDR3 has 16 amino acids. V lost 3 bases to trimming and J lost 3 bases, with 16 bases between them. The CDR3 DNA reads TGTGCCAGCAGTTTTTTCAGGGCTTTTGGGACAGATACGCAGTATTTT. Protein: CASSFFRAFGTDTQYF.

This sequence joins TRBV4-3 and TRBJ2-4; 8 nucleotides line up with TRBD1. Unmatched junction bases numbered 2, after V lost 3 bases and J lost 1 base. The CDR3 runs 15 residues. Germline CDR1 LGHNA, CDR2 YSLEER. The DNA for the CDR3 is TGCGCCAGCAGCCACAGGACAGGGGCCAAAAACATTCAGTACTTC. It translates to CASSHRTGAKNIQYF.